This T cell receptor (beta chain) appears in the sequencing data of a study of OX40 agonist ivuxolimab in advanced cancers. Sequencing used immunoSEQ multiplex PCR; TCRdb keeps in-frame clones, though not all of them. The repertoire holds roughly 70,000 clones, with 85% to 90% as singletons. CDR3 length: 13 residues. V lost 2 bases and J 6 bases, leaving 10 bases between the germline ends. The sequence derives from an adult with an advanced solid tumor such as melanoma, head and neck, liver or kidney cancer. The chain is built from TRBV23-1 and TRBJ1-2; no clear D. TRBV23-1 carries the ORF label, with uncertain function. The sample in question was CD4+ or CD8+ T cells sorted from blood, obtained in a trial of the OX40 agonist ivuxolimab. This CDR3 is CASSQGPWDGYTF. CDR3 in DNA: TGCGCCAGCAGTCAAGGCCCCTGGGATGGCTACACCTTC.